A single sample is the source of the 12 T cell receptor beta chains below, sequenced in a study of blood T cell repertoires in COVID-19. Some clones are missing from TCRdb's copy, which holds only in-frame ones; the method was immunoSEQ multiplex PCR. The sample consists of a few hundred thousand clones, approximately 83% of them appearing once. Sequenced: PBMCs or T cells enriched from blood (not recorded which). Receptors originate from a man aged 25 to 40 who had recovered from COVID-19.

This clone has only a few counts. V and J are TRBV5-1 and TRBJ1-6; D ambiguous. V was trimmed by 0 bases and J by 13 bases, leaving 17 bases between them. Germline V gene lookup returns CDR1 SGHRS and CDR2 YFSETQ. The length of the CDR3 is 15 residues. CDR3 sequence reads: CASSLEMGSAAPLHF. CDR3 coding DNA: TGCGCCAGCAGCTTGGAAATGGGGAGCGCGGCGCCCCTCCACTTT.

V and J are TRBV30 and TRBJ1-6; tentatively, D is TRBD1 (6 bases). Looked up from germline, CDR1 is GTSNPN and CDR2 is SVGIG (reference sequence). The CDR3 is made up of 16 amino acids. Trimming left V 4 bases short and J 0 bases short, with 13 bases between. CDR3 bases: TGTGCCTGGACCCGACAGGCGAGCTCCTATAATTCACCCCTCCACTTT. It encodes CAWTRQASSYNSPLHF.

This rearrangement joins TRBV5-5 to TRBJ2-5, with 7 nucleotides matching TRBD2. V lost 5 bases, J lost 2 bases, and 6 bases stayed unmatched. The length of the CDR3 is 14 residues. Germline CDR1 is SGHKS and CDR2 is YYEKEE (reference sequence). CDR3 amino acids: CASSPSGVQETQYF. The CDR3 nucleotides are TGTGCCAGCAGTCCAAGCGGGGTTCAAGAGACCCAGTACTTC.

In its sample, this clone was seen a few times. V and J are TRBV7-3 and TRBJ2-5; the match to TRBD2 covers 8 bases. Unmatched junction bases numbered 10, after V lost 5 bases and J lost 5 bases. CDR3 length: 15 residues. Germline V CDR1 and CDR2: SGHTA, FQGTGA. CDR3 protein: CASSLTGLAGETQYF. CDR3 sequence (DNA): TGTGCCAGCAGCCTGACTGGACTAGCTGGGGAGACCCAGTACTTC.

The table lists this clone with a few counts. The chain is built from TRBV5-1 and TRBJ2-3; 9 nucleotides agree with TRBD1. Germline CDR1 reads SGHRS; CDR2 reads YFSETQ. This CDR3 region has 16 residues. The junction had 7 bases not matched to a gene; V was cut back by 1 base and J by 4 bases. The CDR3 is CASSLSGQGASDTQYF. CDR3 sequence (DNA): TGCGCCAGCAGCTTGTCGGGACAGGGTGCCTCAGATACGCAGTATTTT.

The chain employs TRBV6-5 and TRBJ2-5; TRBD2 aligns across 14 bases. The CDR3 has 14 amino acids. The ends lost 6 bases at V and 4 bases at J; junction bases unmatched: 1. Germline V gene sequence: CDR1 MNHEY, CDR2 SVGAGI. CDR3 bases: TGTGCCAGCAGGACTAGCGGGGGGGGAGAGACCCAGTACTTC. Translation gives CASRTSGGGETQYF.

The chain recombines TRBV2 with TRBJ1-3, with 8 bases identical to TRBD1. The ends lost 5 bases at V and 6 bases at J; junction bases unmatched: 3. This CDR3 has 13 residues. Per the germline V gene, CDR1 is SNHLY and CDR2 is FYNNEI. The CDR3 DNA reads TGTGCCAGCAGTACGGACAGGGTAAACACCATATATTTT. Translation: CASSTDRVNTIYF. Full variable domain (missing parts from reference TRBV2 and TRBJ1-3): EPEVTQTPSHQVTQMGQEVILRCVPISNHLYFYWYRQILGQKVEFLVSFYNNEISEKSEIFDDQFSVERPDGSNFTLKIRSTKLEDSAMYFCASSTDRVNTIYFGEGSWLTVV.

The V call is TRBV7-6, the J call TRBJ1-4; tentatively, D is TRBD1 (6 bases). Germline CDR1 SGHVS, CDR2 FNYEAQ. The length of the CDR3 is 15 residues. Deletions cut 1 base from V and 4 bases from J, with 10 bases between. For the CDR3, the DNA is TGTGCCAGCAGCTTAGAAGGACAGTATAATGAAAAACTGTTTTTT. Translating it yields CASSLEGQYNEKLFF.

The chain links TRBV5-1 to TRBJ2-7; maybe TRBD2 (6 bases). Germline V gene data show CDR1 as SGHRS and CDR2 as YFSETQ. V lost 0 bases and J 2 bases, leaving 21 bases between the germline ends. The CDR3 is 18 residues long. CDR3 loop: CASSLADLLGRGAYEQYF. CDR3 coding DNA: TGCGCCAGCAGCTTGGCTGACCTTCTGGGGCGGGGAGCCTACGAGCAGTACTTC.

This clone was seen a single time. CDR3 DNA: TGTGCCAGCAGCTTGTTTTTTTCGGAGTCTGGGGCCAACGTCCTGACTTTC. This encodes CASSLFFSESGANVLTF. This chain connects TRBV5-8 to TRBJ2-6; D unresolved. V dropped 1 base and J dropped 1 base, with 12 bases sitting between them. From germline, CDR1 is SGHTS and CDR2 YDEGEE. CDR3 length: 17 amino acids.

V usage is TRBV27 and J usage is TRBJ1-2; D gene unclear. The CDR3 has 11 residues. Per the germline V gene, CDR1 is MNHEY and CDR2 is SMNVEV (reference sequence). Trimming left V 7 bases short and J 5 bases short, with 8 bases between. The CDR3 is CASTLLYGYTF. CDR3 DNA: TGTGCCAGCACCCTCCTATATGGCTACACCTTC.

The chain carries TRBV11-1 and TRBJ1-2; 7 bases agree with TRBD1. The length of the CDR3 is 15 residues. J gave up 0 bases and V 5 bases, and 6 bases lay outside the gene matches. CDR1 is SGHAT and CDR2 is FQDESV in the germline V gene (reference sequence). The CDR3 coding sequence is TGTGCCAGCAGCCCTGGGACAGAAACTAACTATGGCTACACCTTC. It translates to CASSPGTETNYGYTF.